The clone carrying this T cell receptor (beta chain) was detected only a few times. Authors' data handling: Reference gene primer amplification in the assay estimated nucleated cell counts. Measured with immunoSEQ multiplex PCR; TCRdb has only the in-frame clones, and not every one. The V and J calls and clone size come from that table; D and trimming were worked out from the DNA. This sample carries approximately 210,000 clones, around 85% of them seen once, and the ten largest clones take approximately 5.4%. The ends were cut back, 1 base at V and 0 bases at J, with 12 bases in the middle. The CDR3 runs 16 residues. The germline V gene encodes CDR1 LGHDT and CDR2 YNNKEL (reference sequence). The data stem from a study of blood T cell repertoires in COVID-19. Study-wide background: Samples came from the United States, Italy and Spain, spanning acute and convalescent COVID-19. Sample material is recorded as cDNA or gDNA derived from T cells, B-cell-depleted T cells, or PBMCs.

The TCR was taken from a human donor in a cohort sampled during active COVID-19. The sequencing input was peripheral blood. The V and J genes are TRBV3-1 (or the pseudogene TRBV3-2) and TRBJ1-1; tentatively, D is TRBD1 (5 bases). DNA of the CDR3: TGTGCCAGCAGCCAAGCTTTTGACAGAGTGAACACTGAAGCTTTCTTT. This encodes CASSQAFDRVNTEAFF.